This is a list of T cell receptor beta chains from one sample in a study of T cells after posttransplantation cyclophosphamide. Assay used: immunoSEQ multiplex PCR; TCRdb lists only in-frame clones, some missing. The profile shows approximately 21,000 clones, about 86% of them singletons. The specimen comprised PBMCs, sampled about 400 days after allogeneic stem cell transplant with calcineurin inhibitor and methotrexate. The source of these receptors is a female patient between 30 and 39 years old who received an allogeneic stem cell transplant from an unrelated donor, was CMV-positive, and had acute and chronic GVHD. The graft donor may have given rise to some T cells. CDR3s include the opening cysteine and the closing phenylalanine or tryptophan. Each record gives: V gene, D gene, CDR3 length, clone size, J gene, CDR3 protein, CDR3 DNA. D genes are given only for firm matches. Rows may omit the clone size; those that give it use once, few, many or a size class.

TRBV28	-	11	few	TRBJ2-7	CASSHGYEQYF	TGTGCCAGCAGTCACGGGTACGAGCAGTACTTC
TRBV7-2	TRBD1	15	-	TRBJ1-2	CASSSPTGGDYGYTF	TGTGCCAGCAGCTCGCCGACAGGGGGGGACTATGGCTACACCTTC
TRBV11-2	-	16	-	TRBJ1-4	CASSLDLWGHNEKLFF	TGTGCCAGCAGCTTAGATCTTTGGGGCCATAATGAAAAACTGTTTTTT
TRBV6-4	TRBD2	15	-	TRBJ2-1	CASSDSSGSYNEQFF	TGTGCCAGCAGTGACTCTAGCGGGAGCTACAATGAGCAGTTCTTC
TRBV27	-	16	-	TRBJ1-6	CASTTGPIPYNSPLHF	TGTGCCAGCACTACAGGACCCATCCCATATAATTCACCCCTCCACTTT
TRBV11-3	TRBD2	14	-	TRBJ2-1	CASSFSGRSDEQFF	TGTGCCAGCAGCTTTAGCGGGAGATCCGATGAGCAGTTCTTC
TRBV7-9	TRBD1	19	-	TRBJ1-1	CASSLGQGPGRWLDTEAFF	TGTGCCAGCTCACTGGGACAGGGGCCAGGCAGATGGTTGGACACTGAAGCTTTCTTT
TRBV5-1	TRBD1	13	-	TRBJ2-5	CASRPGTEETQYF	TGCGCCAGCAGGCCCGGGACAGAAGAGACCCAGTACTTC
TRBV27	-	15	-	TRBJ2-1	CASSLGVGPPSEQFF	TGTGCCAGCAGTTTGGGAGTAGGGCCACCCTCCGAGCAGTTCTTC
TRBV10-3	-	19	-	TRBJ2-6	CAISESTWTVPSGANVLTF	TGTGCCATCAGTGAGTCGACGTGGACAGTCCCCTCTGGGGCCAACGTCCTGACTTTC
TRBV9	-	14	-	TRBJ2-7	CASSGRDSPYEQYF	TGTGCCAGCAGCGGCCGGGACTCTCCCTACGAGCAGTACTTC
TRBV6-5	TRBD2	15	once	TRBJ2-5	CASSYGRGSQETQYF	TGTGCCAGCAGTTACGGGCGGGGGTCGCAAGAGACCCAGTACTTC
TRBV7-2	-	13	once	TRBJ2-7	CASSLGLLYEQYF	TGTGCCAGCAGCTTAGGACTTCTCTACGAGCAGTACTTC
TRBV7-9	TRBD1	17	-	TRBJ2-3	CASSFPQGARGTDTQYF	TGTGCCAGCAGCTTCCCCCAGGGGGCGCGTGGCACAGATACGCAGTATTTT
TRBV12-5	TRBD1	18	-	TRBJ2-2	CASGLGGTGTADTGELFF	TGTGCTAGTGGTTTAGGTGGGACCGGGACAGCCGACACCGGGGAGCTGTTTTTT
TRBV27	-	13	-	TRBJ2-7	CASSWRISYEQYF	TGTGCCAGCAGTTGGAGGATCTCCTACGAGCAGTACTTC
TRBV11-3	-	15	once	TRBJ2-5	CASSLGREMAETQYF	TGTGCCAGCAGCTTAGGTCGGGAGATGGCAGAGACCCAGTACTTC
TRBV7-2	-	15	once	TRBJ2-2	CASSLRAGLAGELFF	TGTGCCAGCAGCTTACGTGCAGGGCTCGCCGGGGAGCTGTTTTTT
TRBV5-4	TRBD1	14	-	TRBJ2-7	CASSTQGAIYEQYF	TGTGCCAGCAGCACACAGGGGGCGATCTACGAGCAGTACTTC
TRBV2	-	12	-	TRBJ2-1	CASSGLTNEQFF	TGTGCCAGCAGTGGACTAACCAATGAGCAGTTCTTC
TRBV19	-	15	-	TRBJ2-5	CASSIGNQRPETQYF	TGTGCCAGTAGTATAGGGAATCAGAGGCCCGAGACCCAGTACTTC
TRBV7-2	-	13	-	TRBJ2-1	CASSLGTYNEQFF	TGTGCCAGCAGCTTAGGGACTTATAATGAGCAGTTCTTC
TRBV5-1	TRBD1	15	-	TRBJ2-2	CASSAITGATGELFF	TGCGCCAGCAGCGCAATCACAGGGGCCACCGGGGAGCTGTTTTTT
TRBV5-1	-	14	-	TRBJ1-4	CASSSFEGQEKLFF	TGCGCCAGCAGCTCGTTTGAGGGCCAAGAAAAACTGTTTTTT
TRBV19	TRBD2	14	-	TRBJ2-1	CASAASGSYNEQFF	TGTGCCAGTGCGGCTAGCGGATCCTACAATGAGCAGTTCTTC
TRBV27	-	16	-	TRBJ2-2	CASSFVAGTNTGELFF	TGTGCCAGCAGTTTCGTGGCGGGAACGAACACCGGGGAGCTGTTTTTT
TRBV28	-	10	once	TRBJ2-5	CATRQLTQYF	TGTGCCACCCGACAACTGACCCAGTACTTC
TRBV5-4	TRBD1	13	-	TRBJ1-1	CASSSRGDTEAFF	TGTGCCAGCAGCTCCAGGGGGGACACTGAAGCTTTCTTT
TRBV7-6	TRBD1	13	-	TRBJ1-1	CASSPGGNTEAFF	TGTGCCAGCAGTCCAGGGGGTAACACTGAAGCTTTCTTT
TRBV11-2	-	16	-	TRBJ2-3	CASSHRTVDPTDTQYF	TGTGCCAGCAGCCACAGGACGGTGGATCCCACAGATACGCAGTATTTT
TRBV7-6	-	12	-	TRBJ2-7	CASSSGRQEQYF	TGTGCCAGCAGCTCGGGGAGGCAGGAGCAGTACTTC
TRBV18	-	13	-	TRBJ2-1	CASSPRGRNEQFF	TGTGCCAGCTCACCCAGGGGACGGAATGAGCAGTTCTTC
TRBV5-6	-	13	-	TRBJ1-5	CASSLGDGGPQHF	TGTGCCAGCAGCTTGGGCGACGGCGGGCCCCAGCATTTT
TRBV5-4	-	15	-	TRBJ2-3	CSYAAMRMESDTQYF	TGTTCCTACGCGGCTATGAGGATGGAATCGGATACGCAGTATTTT
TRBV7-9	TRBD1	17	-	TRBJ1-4	CASSLEDRGHDPEKLFF	TGTGCCAGCAGCTTAGAGGACAGGGGCCACGATCCTGAAAAACTGTTTTTT
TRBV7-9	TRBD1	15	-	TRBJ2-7	CASSLVGTGGREQYF	TGTGCCAGCAGCTTAGTAGGGACAGGGGGCCGCGAGCAGTACTTC
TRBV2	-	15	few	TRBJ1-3	CASSAGGPPGNTIYF	TGTGCCAGCAGTGCCGGGGGGCCCCCTGGAAACACCATATATTTT
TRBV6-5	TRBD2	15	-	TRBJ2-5	CASRRGRGGLETQYF	TGTGCCAGCAGACGGGGGCGGGGGGGCTTAGAGACCCAGTACTTC
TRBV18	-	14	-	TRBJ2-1	CASSPGTQYNEQFF	TGTGCCAGCTCACCAGGGACACAGTACAATGAGCAGTTCTTC
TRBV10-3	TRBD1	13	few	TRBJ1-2	CATQGTSNYGYTF	TGTGCCACACAGGGGACCTCTAACTATGGCTACACCTTC
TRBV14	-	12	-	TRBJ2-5	CASGSVTETQYF	TGTGCCAGCGGCAGCGTAACGGAGACCCAGTACTTC
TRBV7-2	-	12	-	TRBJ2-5	CASSFRGETQYF	TGTGCCAGCAGCTTTAGGGGCGAGACCCAGTACTTC
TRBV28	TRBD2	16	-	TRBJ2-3	CASSLILAGTTDTQYF	TGTGCCAGCAGTCTGATTCTAGCGGGAACCACAGATACGCAGTATTTT
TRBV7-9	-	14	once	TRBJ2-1	CASSRLTGLNEQFF	TGTGCCAGCAGCCGTTTAACAGGGTTGAATGAGCAGTTCTTC
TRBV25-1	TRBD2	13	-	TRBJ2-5	CASSESGEETQYF	TGTGCCAGCAGTGAGAGCGGGGAAGAGACCCAGTACTTC
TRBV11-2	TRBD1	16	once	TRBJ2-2	CASSLGDSMRTGELFF	TGTGCCAGCAGCTTAGGGGACAGCATGAGGACCGGGGAGCTGTTTTTT
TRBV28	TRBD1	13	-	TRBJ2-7	CASSTGLGTVYDF	TGTGCCAGCAGCACGGGCCTGGGGACAGTCTATGACTTC
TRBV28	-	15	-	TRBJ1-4	CASSRTSGSGEKLFF	TGTGCCAGCAGTCGGACGTCGGGATCGGGGGAAAAACTGTTTTTT
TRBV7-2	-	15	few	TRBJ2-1	CASSPDILSYNEQFF	TGTGCCAGCAGCCCAGACATACTCTCCTACAATGAGCAGTTCTTC
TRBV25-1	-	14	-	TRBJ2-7	CASSEPANWGRQYF	TGTGCCAGCAGTGAGCCTGCTAACTGGGGGCGGCAGTACTTC
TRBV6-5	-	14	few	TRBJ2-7	CASSYGPGAYEQYF	TGTGCCAGCAGTTACGGTCCGGGGGCCTACGAGCAGTACTTC